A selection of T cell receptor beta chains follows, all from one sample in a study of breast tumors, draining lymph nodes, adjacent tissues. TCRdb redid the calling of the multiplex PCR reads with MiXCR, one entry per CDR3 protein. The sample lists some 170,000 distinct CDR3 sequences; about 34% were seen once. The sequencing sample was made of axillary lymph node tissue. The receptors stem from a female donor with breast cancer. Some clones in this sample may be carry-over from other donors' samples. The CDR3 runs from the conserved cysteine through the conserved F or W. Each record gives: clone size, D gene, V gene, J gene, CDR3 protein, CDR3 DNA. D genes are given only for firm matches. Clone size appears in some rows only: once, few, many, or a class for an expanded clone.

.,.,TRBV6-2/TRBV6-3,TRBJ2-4,CASSYATDIAKNIQYF,TGTGCCAGCAGTTACGCGACAGATATAGCCAAAAACATTCAGTACTTC
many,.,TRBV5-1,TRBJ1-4,CASSLQGGRADEKLFF,TGCGCCAGCAGCTTACAGGGAGGAAGGGCCGATGAAAAACTGTTTTTT
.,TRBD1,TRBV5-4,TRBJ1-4,CASSLEADRGDLNEKLFF,TGTGCCAGCAGCTTGGAAGCCGACAGGGGGGACCTTAATGAAAAACTGTTTTTT
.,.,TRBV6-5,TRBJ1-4,CASSPGLRGSNEKLFF,TGTGCCAGCAGTCCGGGCCTTAGGGGTTCGAATGAAAAACTGTTTTTT
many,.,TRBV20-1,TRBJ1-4,CSARDLEDGNEKLFF,TGCAGTGCTAGAGATCTGGAGGACGGGAATGAAAAACTGTTTTTT
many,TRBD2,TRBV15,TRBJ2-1,CATSRDGTSGRYEQFF,TGTGCCACCAGCAGAGACGGGACTAGCGGGAGGTATGAGCAGTTCTTC
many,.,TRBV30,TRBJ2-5,CAWSVGRDETQYF,TGTGCCTGGAGTGTTGGCAGGGACGAGACCCAGTACTTC
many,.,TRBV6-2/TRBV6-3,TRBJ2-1,CASTSLDPLPHEQFF,TGTGCCAGCACCTCACTAGACCCACTCCCCCATGAGCAGTTCTTC
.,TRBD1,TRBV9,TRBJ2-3,CASARQGTTDTQYF,TGTGCTAGCGCTAGACAGGGGACGACAGATACGCAGTATTTT
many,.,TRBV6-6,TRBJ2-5,CASREGGDETQYF,TGTGCCAGCAGGGAGGGGGGAGATGAGACCCAGTACTTC
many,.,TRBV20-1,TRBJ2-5,CSARVGETQYF,TGCAGTGCTAGAGTGGGGGAGACCCAGTACTTC
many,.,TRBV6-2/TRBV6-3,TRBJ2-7,CASRDTTAYEQYF,TGTGCCAGCAGGGACACTACAGCGTACGAGCAGTACTTC
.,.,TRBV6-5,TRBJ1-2,CASSYGRVYGYTF,TGTGCCAGCAGTTATGGCAGGGTCTATGGCTACACCTTC
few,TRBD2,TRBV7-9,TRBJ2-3,CASSLILAGYADTQYF,TGCGCCAGCAGCTTAATCCTAGCGGGGTACGCAGATACGCAGTATTTT
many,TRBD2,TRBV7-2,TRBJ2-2,CASSPGTSGSRTGELFF,TGTGCCAGCAGCCCCGGGACTAGCGGGAGTCGCACCGGGGAGCTGTTTTTT
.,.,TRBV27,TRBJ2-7,CASSPGLGRSYEQYF,TGTGCCAGCAGTCCCGGGTTAGGTCGTTCCTACGAGCAGTACTTC
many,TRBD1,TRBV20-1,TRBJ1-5,CSARQGANQPQHF,TGCAGTGCTAGACAGGGGGCAAATCAGCCCCAGCATTTT
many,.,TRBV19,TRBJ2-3,CASSDRINTDTQYF,TGTGCCAGTTCTGACCGAATTAACACAGATACGCAGTATTTT
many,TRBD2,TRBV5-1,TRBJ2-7,CASSLSAGGGEQYF,TGCGCCAGCAGCCTTTCAGCGGGAGGTGGTGAGCAGTACTTC
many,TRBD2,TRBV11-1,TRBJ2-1,CASSPRGTSSLGEQFF,TGTGCCAGCAGCCCCCGGGGGACTAGCTCGTTAGGTGAGCAGTTCTTC
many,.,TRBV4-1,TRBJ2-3,CASSQEVGTTDTQYF,TGCGCCAGCAGCCAAGAAGTAGGAACAACAGATACGCAGTATTTT
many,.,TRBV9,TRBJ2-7,CASSPGLGYEQYF,TGTGCCAGCAGCCCAGGACTGGGCTACGAGCAGTACTTC